This passage covers 8 T cell receptor beta chains from one sample sequenced in a study of T cells in Graves' hyperthyroidism and ophthalmopathy. Amplified regions were TCR beta CDR3 sequences from RNA transcripts. In the first-round RT-PCR of the TCR CDR3, the HTBI primer set was used. One entry per CDR3 protein, called by TCRdb with MiXCR from the multiplex PCR reads. The sample has around 390,000 distinct CDR3 sequences; about 14% are singletons. The sample consisted of blood. Receptors originate from a woman aged 25 to 45 with Graves' ophthalmopathy.

This clonotype has only a few counts. The genes are TRBV3-1 and TRBJ1-1, with D hard to call. CDR1 and CDR2 from the germline V gene are LGHDT and YNNKEL (reference sequence). The CDR3 covers 14 residues. Between the trimmed V and J ends, which lost 3 bases and 0 bases, there was a span of 8 bases. CDR3 sequence: CASSHASLNTEAFF. In DNA, the CDR3 is TGTGCCAGCAGCCATGCCAGTCTGAACACTGAAGCTTTCTTT. Filled out from reference TRBV3-1 and TRBJ1-1, the complete variable domain reads DTAVSQTPKYLVTQMGNDKSIKCEQNLGHDTMYWYKQDSKKFLKIMFSYNNKELIINETVPNRFSPKSPDKAHLNLHINSLELGDSAVYFCASSHASLNTEAFFGQGTRLTVV.

This clonotype has a handful of counts. The V and J genes are TRBV28 and TRBJ2-1, with a possible D match to TRBD2 (5 bases). The V end lost 3 bases, the J end lost 10 bases, and 10 bases lay between the germline ends. In germline, CDR1 is MDHEN, CDR2 SYDVKM. This CDR3 has 12 residues. The chain's CDR3 is CASSFGLGEQFF. The CDR3 DNA follows: TGTGCCAGCAGTTTTGGACTCGGCGAGCAGTTCTTC.

This clonotype was observed many times. This chain uses TRBV27 with TRBJ1-1; unclear D gene. The CDR3 totals 13 residues. The germline V gene encodes CDR1 MNHEY and CDR2 SMNVEV (reference sequence). V was pared by 5 bases and J by 3 bases, with 10 bases between. This chain's CDR3 is CASSLQRDTEAFF. In DNA form, the CDR3 reads TGTGCCAGCAGTCTTCAGAGAGACACTGAAGCTTTCTTT.

The chain combines TRBV15 with TRBJ2-1, with a weak D call TRBD2 (6 bases). Germline V lookup: CDR1 LNHNV, CDR2 YYDKDF (reference sequence). This CDR3 has 16 residues. Trimming shortened V by 3 bases and J by 0 bases, and 12 bases separated the two germline ends. The CDR3 region has the DNA TGTGCCACCAGCAGGGATCGGGGGAGCTCCTACAATGAGCAGTTCTTC. It specifies CATSRDRGSSYNEQFF.

The chain's CDR3 is CASSLKGRVSYEQYF. The CDR3 DNA is TGTGCCAGCAGTTTAAAAGGTCGGGTGAGCTACGAGCAGTACTTC. The J gene is TRBJ2-7, the V gene TRBV27, with D hard to call. The germline V gene encodes CDR1 MNHEY and CDR2 SMNVEV (reference sequence). The CDR3 spans 15 residues. Trimming left V 2 bases short and J 3 bases short, with 14 bases between.

This clonotype was observed at least ten times. This chain uses TRBV27 with TRBJ2-1, with D possibly matching TRBD2 (6 bases). The CDR3 has 15 amino acids. The germline V gene encodes CDR1 MNHEY and CDR2 SMNVEV (reference sequence). Between the trimmed V and J ends, which lost 4 bases and 1 base, there was a span of 11 bases. CDR3 amino acids: CASSSSGLSYNEQFF. The CDR3 DNA sequence: TGTGCCAGCAGTTCGAGCGGGCTTTCCTACAATGAGCAGTTCTTC.

This sequence joins TRBV19 and TRBJ2-7; D unclear. This CDR3 has 15 residues. Germline CDR1 and CDR2: LNHDA and SQIVND (reference sequence). V lost 5 bases and J lost 2, with 16 bases in between. CDR3: CASSAAPIPTYEQYF. Here the CDR3 DNA reads TGTGCCAGTAGTGCAGCCCCTATTCCTACCTACGAGCAGTACTTC.

This clonotype was counted many times. This rearrangement joins TRBV4-1 to TRBJ1-6; no definite D call. The CDR3 contains 15 residues. Trimming shortened V by 0 bases and J by 8 bases, and 11 bases separated the two germline ends. Germline V CDR1 and CDR2: MGHRA, YSYEKL. The CDR3 protein is CASSQDKSLDSPLHF. The DNA for the CDR3 is TGCGCCAGCAGCCAAGATAAATCCCTGGATTCACCCCTCCACTTT.